This T cell receptor (beta chain) originates from a study of T cell repertoires and HLA-DP antigens. Looking at the study overall: Transduced HeLa cells presented HLA-DP to CD4+ T cells.

CD4+ T cells were isolated untouched, about 98% pure. About this clone: Its cognate antigen is unknown.

V was cut by 0 bases and J by 3 bases, with 10 bases left in between. CDR3 length: 15 residues. Germline CDR1 is SGHRS and CDR2 is YFSETQ. Some clones are missing from TCRdb's copy, which holds only in-frame ones; the method was immunoSEQ multiplex PCR. This sample has about 89,000 clones; around nine tenths occur once, and the top ten carry about 1.7%. The rearrangement uses TRBV5-1 and TRBJ2-1; possible D gene TRBD2, 5 bases. Sequencing was carried out using CD4+ T cells from PBMCs. The source is a middle-aged man in good health and CMV-seronegative. CDR3 sequence reads: CASSLVTGYYNEQFF. CDR3 in DNA: TGCGCCAGCAGCTTGGTTACGGGATACTACAATGAGCAGTTCTTC.